This entry lists 21 T cell receptor beta chains sequenced from one sample in a study of cytomegalovirus exposure and HLA in healthy donors. PCR amplification relied on 60 Vbeta primers (plus 13 Jbeta primers). TCRdb's copy holds only in-frame clones and misses some; the assay was immunoSEQ multiplex PCR. The table lists 150,000 to 200,000 clones, around four fifths of them singletons, with approximately 13% in the top ten. Sequencing used PBMCs. The receptors were sampled from a woman between 45 and 60 years old in good health and CMV-seropositive.

This clone was counted a few times. The chain couples TRBV10-3 to TRBJ1-1, with TRBD1 as a possible D gene (5 bases). V lost 5 bases, J lost 0 bases, and 13 bases lay in between. Germline CDR1 reads ENHRY; CDR2 reads SYGVKD. This CDR3 spans 15 amino acids. CDR3 coding DNA: TGTGCCATCAGTACGACAGCTTCAATGAACACTGAAGCTTTCTTT. This translates into CAISTTASMNTEAFF.

Only a few counts were recorded for this clone. The chain employs TRBV5-1 and TRBJ1-2, with TRBD1 identical over 7 bases. Germline loops: CDR1 SGHRS, CDR2 YFSETQ. With 4 bases clipped from V and 3 bases from J, the junction kept 6 bases outside the gene matches. The CDR3 sequence is 14 residues long. As DNA, the CDR3 is TGCGCCAGCAGCCCCGACAGGGAAGACTATGGCTACACCTTC. Residues: CASSPDREDYGYTF.

Details on this clone: Distinct nucleotide sequences in the sample also encode this CDR3. V is TRBV7-6 and J is TRBJ2-5, with 9 bases matching TRBD2. The CDR3 runs 18 residues. The germline gives CDR1 SGHVS, CDR2 FNYEAQ. Trimming cost V 0 bases and J 3 bases; bases outside gene matches: 11. The DNA for the CDR3 is TGTGCCAGCAGCTTAGCGTTTCGTCTAGCGGGGAAAAAAGAGACCCAGTACTTC. Translating gives CASSLAFRLAGKKETQYF.

J is TRBJ2-1 and V is TRBV4-1; 8 bases line up with TRBD2. The CDR3 has 17 residues. The germline CDR1 and CDR2 sequences are MGHRA and YSYEKL. V trimming: 0 bases; J trimming: 6 bases; junction bases outside the gene matches: 10. CDR3 in amino acids: CASSQEQPGGATNEQFF. DNA for the CDR3: TGCGCCAGCAGCCAAGAACAGCCGGGGGGGGCCACCAATGAGCAGTTCTTC.

The chain couples TRBV12-5 to TRBJ2-5; perhaps TRBD1 as D (5 bases). Trimming shortened V by 6 bases and J by 4 bases, and 12 bases separated the two germline ends. Germline V gene data show CDR1 as LGHNT and CDR2 as FRNRAP. This CDR3 comprises 13 residues. In DNA, the CDR3 is TGTGCTAGTGGCCTTGGCAGGGTAGAGACCCAGTACTTC. Residues: CASGLGRVETQYF.

The V gene is TRBV7-6, the J gene TRBJ2-5, with D hard to call. Trimming removed 0 bases from V and 2 bases from J, with 10 bases in between. There are 15 residues in the CDR3. From germline, CDR1 is SGHVS and CDR2 FNYEAQ. The CDR3 bases are TGTGCCAGCAGCTTAGCGGTGGAGCCACAAGAGACCCAGTACTTC. Translating it yields CASSLAVEPQETQYF.

This chain joins TRBV29-1 and TRBJ1-2; TRBD1 aligns across 9 bases. The germline V gene has CDR1 SQVTM and CDR2 ANQGSEA. The CDR3 runs to 11 residues. The V segment lost 5 bases and the J segment 8 bases; nucleotides outside the gene matches: 3. CDR3 sequence reads: CSVRTGVGYTF. The CDR3 DNA follows: TGCAGCGTTAGGACAGGGGTAGGCTACACCTTC. Variable domain in full (rest from reference TRBV29-1 and TRBJ1-2): SAVISQKPSRDICQRGTSLTIQCQVDSQVTMMFWYRQQPGQSLTLIATANQGSEATYESGFVIDKFPISRPNLTFSTLTVSNMSPEDSSIYLCSVRTGVGYTFGSGTRLTVV.

This clone has only one observation. V is TRBV19 and J is TRBJ2-1, with 9 bases fitting TRBD2. The germline V gene has CDR1 LNHDA and CDR2 SQIVND (reference sequence). There are 15 residues in the CDR3. V lost 1 base, J lost 2 bases, and 0 bases stayed unmatched. CDR3 residues: CASSIGTSAYNEQFF. The CDR3 DNA reads as TGTGCCAGTAGTATAGGGACTAGCGCCTACAATGAGCAGTTCTTC.

The chain has TRBV5-1 and TRBJ1-1, with a weak D call TRBD1 (5 bases). Per the germline V gene, CDR1 is SGHRS and CDR2 is YFSETQ. The V end lost 4 bases, the J end lost 4 bases, and 26 bases lay between the germline ends. The CDR3 covers 18 residues. CDR3 residues: CASSLMAGISAVGTEAFF. CDR3 DNA: TGCGCCAGCAGCCTTATGGCAGGGATATCGGCGGTGGGCACTGAAGCTTTCTTT.

The chain combines TRBV9 with TRBJ1-3, with D tentatively TRBD1 (6 bases). The V gene's germline CDR1 is SGDLS and CDR2 YYNGEE. CDR3 length equals 15 residues. The germline V and J ends were trimmed by 3 bases and 6 bases, with 16 bases remaining between them. Written as DNA, the CDR3 is TGTGCCAGCAGCGCGTGGGGGCGGTCGGAAAACACCATATATTTT. This codes for CASSAWGRSENTIYF. Full variable domain (rest looked up from reference TRBV9 and TRBJ1-3): DSGVTQTPKHLITATGQRVTLRCSPRSGDLSVYWYQQSLDQGLQFLIQYYNGEERAKGNILERFSAQQFPDLHSELNLSSLELGDSALYFCASSAWGRSENTIYFGEGSWLTVV.

The chain has TRBV7-6 and TRBJ2-5; 11 bases match TRBD2. Trimming at V came to 6 bases and at J to 1 base, leaving 10 bases not matched to a gene. Germline V CDR1 and CDR2: SGHVS, FNYEAQ. CDR3 length: 17 amino acids. The chain's CDR3 is CASRRTASGGTQETQYF. The CDR3 DNA sequence: TGTGCCAGCAGACGGACGGCTAGCGGGGGGACCCAAGAGACCCAGTACTTC. The variable domain in full, with the rest retrieved from reference TRBV7-6 and TRBJ2-5, is GAGVSQSPRYKVTKRGQDVALRCDPISGHVSLYWYRQALGQGPEFLTYFNYEAQQDKSGLPNDRFSAERPEGSISTLTIQRTEQRDSAMYRCASRRTASGGTQETQYFGPGTRLLVL.

In this sample, this clone turned up a few times. The chain links TRBV7-8 to TRBJ1-1; D is possibly TRBD1 (6 bases). V shed 1 base and J shed 5 bases, with 14 bases lying between them. CDR3 size: 15 residues. Germline V gene lookup returns CDR1 SGHVS and CDR2 FQNEAQ. This CDR3 reads CASSLERGQGTEAFF. The CDR3 DNA reads as TGTGCCAGCAGCTTAGAGCGGGGGCAAGGGACTGAAGCTTTCTTT.

The chain joins TRBV19 to TRBJ2-5; 7 bases are shared with TRBD2. V was pared by 3 bases and J by 5 bases, with 9 bases of the junction left unmatched. The CDR3 has 15 residues. Germline CDR1 reads LNHDA; CDR2 reads SQIVND (reference sequence). The DNA for the CDR3 is TGTGCCAGTAGTATCTCGGGACTACTCTCCGAGACCCAGTACTTC. This gives the protein CASSISGLLSETQYF.

This chain joins TRBV18 and TRBJ1-2; no clear D. There are 13 residues in the CDR3. The ends were cut back, 2 bases at V and 3 bases at J, with 7 bases in the middle. Per the germline V gene, CDR1 is KGHSH and CDR2 is LQKENI. The CDR3 region has the DNA TGTGCCAGCTCACCAGGAGGTGACTATGGCTACACCTTC. It is translated as CASSPGGDYGYTF.

This clone was found a few times. The CDR3 region is CASSLRVSSYEQYF. As DNA, the CDR3 is TGTGCCAGCAGCTTGCGGGTGAGCTCCTACGAGCAGTACTTC. This chain connects TRBV5-8 to TRBJ2-7; D not resolved. Germline CDR1 is SGHTS and CDR2 is YDEGEE. V lost 1 base to trimming and J lost 0 bases, with 8 bases between them. This CDR3 has 14 residues.

The chain has TRBV5-5 and TRBJ2-5, with a weak D call TRBD1 (6 bases). The CDR3 extends over 16 amino acids. CDR1 and CDR2 (germline): SGHKS, YYEKEE (reference sequence). Trimming stripped 0 bases from V and 5 bases from J, with 17 bases between. The CDR3 loop is CASSLGDTPGVETQYF. The CDR3 DNA follows: TGTGCCAGCAGCTTGGGGGACACCCCCGGGGTGGAGACCCAGTACTTC.

The chain has TRBV9 and TRBJ2-1; TRBD1 agrees at 9 bases. The CDR3 is 16 amino acids. Germline V gives CDR1 SGDLS, CDR2 YYNGEE. Losses at the gene ends were 5 bases for V and 8 bases for J; bases not matched to a gene: 14. The DNA for the CDR3 is TGTGCCAGCAGTTGGAAGCCGGGACAGGGTTTGGATGAGCAGTTCTTC. This sequence encodes CASSWKPGQGLDEQFF.

The chain employs TRBV19 and TRBJ1-2, with TRBD1 matching 7 bases. This CDR3 has 13 residues. V was pared by 5 bases and J by 4 bases, with 4 bases of the junction left unmatched. CDR1 is LNHDA and CDR2 is SQIVND in the germline V gene (reference sequence). This CDR3 is CASSPGQIYGYTF. CDR3 nucleotides: TGTGCCAGTAGTCCGGGACAGATCTATGGCTACACCTTC.

The chain combines TRBV5-4 with TRBJ2-1, with TRBD2 matching 7 bases. The CDR3 sequence is 14 residues long. The V gene's germline CDR1 is SGHNT and CDR2 YYREEE (reference sequence). Trimming took 7 bases from V and 6 from J; bases not matched to a gene: 10. The CDR3 coding sequence is TGTGCCAGCGGCGAGGCTAGCGGTATCAATGAGCAGTTCTTC. Translated, it gives CASGEASGINEQFF.

This clone has more than one count but fewer than ten. The J gene is TRBJ2-1, the V gene TRBV30; 14 nucleotides match TRBD2. The CDR3 spans 17 residues. After removal of 1 base from V and 4 bases from J, the junction contained 6 bases not matched to a gene. Germline CDR1 is GTSNPN and CDR2 is SVGIG (reference sequence). CDR3 amino acids: CAWSGTSGGPRYNEQFF. CDR3 bases: TGTGCCTGGAGTGGGACTAGCGGGGGGCCGAGATACAATGAGCAGTTCTTC.

The chain carries TRBV19 and TRBJ1-5; TRBD1 matches at 10 bases. After removal of 5 bases from V and 4 bases from J, the junction contained 5 bases not matched to a gene. The CDR3 covers 15 residues. Germline V gene sequence: CDR1 LNHDA, CDR2 SQIVND (reference sequence). For the CDR3, the DNA is TGTGCCAGTAGTTCCGACAGGGGGCTAAATCAGCCCCAGCATTTT. This sequence encodes CASSSDRGLNQPQHF.